These T cell receptor beta chains were read from a single sample in a study of Ad26.COV2.S vaccination and SARS-CoV-2 variants. Clones were sequenced by immunoSEQ multiplex PCR, and TCRdb holds only the in-frame ones, with some missing. The sample includes 97,000 or so clones, around three quarters of them seen just once. The sample was peripheral blood, taken after recovery from COVID-19. These receptors all stem from a human donor who had recovered from COVID-19. CDR3s include the opening cysteine and the closing phenylalanine or tryptophan.

V,J,CDR3
TRBV28,TRBJ2-3,CASSRGLGTDTQYF
TRBV19,TRBJ2-5,CASSMSGTQYF
TRBV2,TRBJ2-7,CASSESRSYEQYF
TRBV11-2,TRBJ2-1,CASSLGTSSYNEQFF
TRBV6-2/TRBV6-3,TRBJ1-4,CASSYSEAENEKLFF
TRBV12-3/TRBV12-4,TRBJ1-1,CASSLGHGIEAFF
TRBV5-3,TRBJ2-5,CDQRGNQETQYF
TRBV2,TRBJ1-4,CASSEDRVGEKLFF
TRBV9,TRBJ1-6,CASSVDSGVSYNSPLHF
TRBV28,TRBJ2-7,CASSQRPNRVEQYF
TRBV3-1/TRBV3-2,TRBJ2-7,CASSQAGLTYEQYF
TRBV7-2,TRBJ1-3,CASSWTPSSGNTIYF
TRBV10-1,TRBJ2-1,CASSGGIAGNEQFF
TRBV6-2/TRBV6-3,TRBJ2-5,CASSYGTSGGGLGETQYF
TRBV6-5,TRBJ1-4,CASSYKADEKLFF
TRBV5-1,TRBJ1-2,CASSLAPEPNYGYTF